A selection of T cell receptor beta chains follows, all from one sample in a study of blood T cell repertoires in COVID-19. Assay: immunoSEQ multiplex PCR; the TCRdb copy retains only in-frame clones and omits some. The sample has tens of thousands of clones, 70% to 85% seen once. The sequenced sample consisted of peripheral blood. The receptor set was obtained from a woman in her fifties or sixties with acute or convalescent COVID-19. Each CDR3 is given with its conserved first and last residue. Not every row has a clone size; where given, it reads once, few, many or a size class.

V	size	J	CDR3
TRBV6-5	-	TRBJ1-2	CASSLQRTANYGYTF
TRBV2	-	TRBJ1-2	CASSGQNYGYTF
TRBV3-1/TRBV3-2	once	TRBJ2-2	CASSQGVAGAVGTGELFF
TRBV27	once	TRBJ2-5	CASSSREGTQYF
TRBV7-9	once	TRBJ2-5	CASSTGLARQETQYF
TRBV27	-	TRBJ1-1	CASSSAGVEAFF
TRBV27	-	TRBJ1-2	CASSLVSGLDYGYTF
TRBV2	few	TRBJ1-5	CASSDGGQGAGQPQHF
TRBV11-3	-	TRBJ2-1	CASSPRGAGAYNEQFF
TRBV28	few	TRBJ1-1	CASRRLYIVNTEAFF
TRBV5-1	-	TRBJ1-2	CASSLGTGDYGYTF
TRBV2	-	TRBJ2-7	CASSEAGLAGSHEQYF
TRBV28	-	TRBJ2-7	CASSLAGSYEQYF
TRBV12-3/TRBV12-4	-	TRBJ1-1	CASKQQGNTEAFF
TRBV6-1	-	TRBJ1-4	CASSEAQGDNEKLFF
TRBV19	-	TRBJ2-3	CASSIFFSQTTDTQYF
TRBV5-6	-	TRBJ1-2	CASNLDRVYGYTF